These T cell receptor beta chains were read from a single sample in a study of CD8+CD57+ T cells in acquired aplastic anemia. TCRdb re-called the reads with MiXCR, one entry per CDR3 protein. The repertoire holds 180,000 or so distinct CDR3 sequences, with roughly 48% as singletons. The source material was sorted CD4+, CD8+, or CD8+CD57+ T cells (not recorded which) from PBMCs. The receptors originated from a human donor with aplastic anemia. The CDR3 runs from the conserved cysteine through the conserved F or W. A D gene is named only where the DNA matches it firmly. Clone size appears in some rows only: once, few, many, or a class for an expanded clone.

>TRBV7-3|TRBJ2-7|16|.|.
TGTGCCAGCAGCTTAACTGCGGGACAGATCCTTTACGAGCAGTACTTC
CASSLTAGQILYEQYF
>TRBV19|TRBJ1-1|12|many|TRBD1
TGTGCCAGTAGTTCTCTGACAGGGGCGGCTTTCTTT
CASSSLTGAAFF
>TRBV19|TRBJ1-1|15|many|TRBD1
TGTGCCAGTAGGGGTCAGGGGGCGGTTGACACTGAAGCTTTCTTT
CASRGQGAVDTEAFF
>TRBV11-2|TRBJ2-3|19|.|TRBD2
TGTGCCAGCAGCTTAGACCGGACTAGCGGGGGGAGGCGGACAGATACGCAGTATTTT
CASSLDRTSGGRRTDTQYF
>TRBV7-9|TRBJ1-5|13|many|TRBD1
TGTGCCAGCAGCCGGACAGGGGTGCAGCCCCAGCATTTT
CASSRTGVQPQHF
>TRBV7-9|TRBJ1-2|15|many|.
TGTGCCAGCAGCTTCTATCCCCGGGCCCCATCTGGCTACACCTTC
CASSFYPRAPSGYTF
>TRBV14|TRBJ2-7|14|.|.
TGTGCCAGCAGCCAATGGGTGGGGGCTGGCGAGCAGTACTTC
CASSQWVGAGEQYF
>TRBV20-1|TRBJ2-7|12|.|.
TGCAGTGCCCGGACTTCGAGCGGAGAGCAGTACTTC
CSARTSSGEQYF
>TRBV9|TRBJ2-3|14|.|TRBD2
TGTGCCAGCAGCGGATTAGCGGGAGCGGGTACGCAGTATTTT
CASSGLAGAGTQYF
>TRBV25-1|TRBJ1-3|15|.|.
TGTGCCAGCAGTGAATATAGCACAGCTGGAAACACCATATATTTT
CASSEYSTAGNTIYF
>TRBV12-3/TRBV12-4|TRBJ1-1|12|many|TRBD1
TGTGCCAGCAGTTATACGACAGGGACGGCTTTCTTT
CASSYTTGTAFF
>TRBV5-1|TRBJ1-2|10|.|.
TGCGCCAGCAGCCCGCTTGGCTACACCTTC
CASSPLGYTF
>TRBV5-4|TRBJ2-7|13|few|.
TGTGCCAGCAGGCAGTCGGGGTCCTACGAGCAGTACTTC
CASRQSGSYEQYF
>TRBV7-8|TRBJ1-2|15|.|.
TGTGCCAGCAGCCCGTGGACCGACCGCGACTATGGCTACACCTTC
CASSPWTDRDYGYTF
>TRBV7-9|TRBJ2-2|16|.|TRBD1
TGTGCCAGCAGCCCGTTCGACAGGGGGAACACCGGGGAGCTGTTTTTT
CASSPFDRGNTGELFF
>TRBV10-3|TRBJ2-5|19|many|TRBD2
TGTGCCATCAGTGAGCCGGGACTAGCGGGGGGCAGGTACCAAGAGACCCAGTACTTC
CAISEPGLAGGRYQETQYF
>TRBV10-3|TRBJ1-2|13|medium-sized|.
TGTGCCATCAGTGATGACGTAGGCTATGGCTACACCTTC
CAISDDVGYGYTF
>TRBV2|TRBJ1-5|16|once|.
TGTGCCAGCAGTGAAGCTGGGACTATAGCCGAACAGCCCCAGCATTTT
CASSEAGTIAEQPQHF
>TRBV12-3/TRBV12-4|TRBJ2-3|13|.|.
TGTGCCAGTGGGTGGGAGGCCACAGATACGCAGTATTTT
CASGWEATDTQYF